This T cell receptor beta chain stems from a study of monozygotic twins with inflammatory bowel disease. Notes on the study in general: The inverse Simpson measure of TCRbeta diversity was lower in IBD patients than in healthy co-twins.

The CDR3 is 15 amino acids. From germline, CDR1 is KGHSH and CDR2 LQKENI. Every TCR library drew on approximately 3.5 ug of total RNA. After re-calling the 5' RACE reads, TCRdb lists one entry per CDR3 protein, DNA absent. This sample's clone table lists approximately 400,000 distinct CDR3 sequences. A remark on this clonotype: Its antigen is currently unknown.

What was sequenced was blood. The gene calls are TRBV18 and TRBJ1-1; TCRdb picks TRBD1, but there is no DNA to check that call. This clonotype was sampled from a human donor with ulcerative colitis or Crohn's disease, or a healthy co-twin of an affected twin (not recorded which). The CDR3 spells CASSYLGRMNTEAFF. Drawing the rest from reference TRBV18 and TRBJ1-1, the complete variable domain is NAGVMQNPRHLVRRRGQEARLRCSPMKGHSHVYWYRQLPEEGLKFMVYLQKENIIDESGMPKERFSAEFPKEGPSILRIQQVVRGDSAAYFCASSYLGRMNTEAFFGQGTRLTVV.